Each of the 27 T cell receptor beta chains below was sequenced from the same sample in a study of control samples from healthy donors and cancer patients. The protocol was immunoSEQ multiplex PCR, while the TCRdb copy is restricted to in-frame clones and leaves out a portion. The sample comprises 350,000 to 450,000 clones, 75% to 95% of which are singletons, and 5.5% to 7.5% rests with the top ten. The material sequenced was PBMCs. These receptors originate from a man aged 40-50 years with head and neck cancer.

V usage is TRBV19 and J usage is TRBJ2-3; maybe TRBD2 (6 bases). This CDR3 comprises 15 residues. The germline gives CDR1 LNHDA, CDR2 SQIVND (reference sequence). With 1 base removed from V and 5 bases from J, the gap between germline ends came to 13 bases. CDR3 in amino acids: CASSIGGVSGDTQYF. DNA for the CDR3: TGTGCCAGTAGTATAGGGGGGGTAAGCGGAGATACGCAGTATTTT.

The chain uses TRBV5-4 and TRBJ2-5, with D possibly called TRBD1 or TRBD2 (5 bases each). This CDR3 contains 16 residues. CDR1 is SGHNT, CDR2 YYREEE, per germline (reference sequence). V lost 4 bases, J lost 5 bases, and 21 bases lay in between. CDR3 DNA: TGTGCCAGCAGCCTGGGAAGTGGTACAGGAGGTGAGACCCAGTACTTC. Encoded protein: CASSLGSGTGGETQYF. Using reference TRBV5-4 and TRBJ2-5 for the parts outside the CDR3, the full variable domain is ETGVTQSPTHLIKTRGQQVTLRCSSQSGHNTVSWYQQALGQGPQFIFQYYREEENGRGNFPPRFSGLQFPNYSSELNVNALELDDSALYLCASSLGSGTGGETQYFGPGTRLLVL.

The J gene is TRBJ2-7, the V gene TRBV5-1; D ambiguous. V was pared by 0 bases and J by 0 bases, with 7 bases between. CDR1 SGHRS and CDR2 YFSETQ come from the germline V gene. The CDR3 runs 14 residues. The CDR3 here is CASSLAQNSYEQYF. In DNA form, the CDR3 reads TGCGCCAGCAGCTTGGCCCAGAACTCCTACGAGCAGTACTTC.

This chain joins TRBV5-1 and TRBJ2-7; 7 bases fit TRBD1. CDR3 length: 12 residues. Germline trimming cut 4 bases from V and 5 bases from J; bases unmatched to any gene: 3. Per the germline V gene, CDR1 is SGHRS and CDR2 is YFSETQ. This CDR3 reads CASSPTGDEQYF. CDR3 in DNA: TGCGCCAGCAGCCCAACAGGGGACGAGCAGTACTTC. Combining the CDR3 with reference TRBV5-1 and TRBJ2-7 gives the whole variable domain KAGVTQTPRYLIKTRGQQVTLSCSPISGHRSVSWYQQTPGQGLQFLFEYFSETQRNKGNFPGRFSGRQFSNSRSEMNVSTLELGDSALYLCASSPTGDEQYFGPGTRLTVT.

The table lists this clone with a count of one. The chain carries TRBV7-3 and TRBJ2-6; TRBD1 matches 8 bases. CDR1 and CDR2 (germline): SGHTA, FQGTGA. This CDR3 is 19 amino acids long. Losses at the gene ends were 5 bases for V and 0 bases for J; bases not matched to a gene: 12. The CDR3 sequence: CASSNQDRELPSGANVLTF. CDR3 nucleotides: TGTGCCAGCAGCAATCAGGACAGGGAGCTCCCCTCTGGGGCCAACGTCCTGACTTTC. The variable domain in full, with the rest retrieved from reference TRBV7-3 and TRBJ2-6, is GAGVSQTPSNKVTEKGKYVELRCDPISGHTALYWYRQSLGQGPEFLIYFQGTGAADDSGLPNDRFFAVRPEGSVSTLKIQRTERGDSAVYLCASSNQDRELPSGANVLTFGAGSRLTVL.

Note on this clone: Other DNA sequences in this sample translate to the same CDR3. The V gene is TRBV30, the J gene TRBJ1-5, with D uncertain. Germline lookup yields CDR1 GTSNPN and CDR2 SVGIG (reference sequence). Trimming took 3 bases from V and 0 from J, leaving 3 bases between them. The CDR3 spans 12 residues. The DNA of the CDR3 is TGTGCCTGGAGCCTTAGCAATCAGCCCCAGCATTTT. Its protein is CAWSLSNQPQHF.

The chain uses TRBV5-8 and TRBJ1-2; no clear D. In germline, CDR1 is SGHTS, CDR2 YDEGEE. The CDR3 consists of 15 residues. The germline V and J ends were trimmed by 0 bases and 3 bases, with 12 bases remaining between them. CDR3 in DNA: TGTGCCAGCAGCTTGGCGTTCAGTGTTCACTATGGCTACACCTTC. Its translation is CASSLAFSVHYGYTF.

The chain has TRBV29-1 and TRBJ2-1; the D gene is possibly TRBD1 (5 bases). The CDR3 has 12 amino acids. V was pared by 4 bases and J by 8 bases, with 12 bases between. Germline V gives CDR1 SQVTM, CDR2 ANQGSEA. CDR3 in amino acids: CSVVRQTHEQFF. CDR3 in DNA: TGCAGCGTTGTTAGACAGACCCATGAGCAGTTCTTC.

This sequence joins TRBV7-2 and TRBJ2-1, with TRBD2 matching over 9 bases. The V gene's germline CDR1 is SGHTA and CDR2 FQGNSA. The CDR3 runs to 16 residues. The ends lost 4 bases at V and 6 bases at J; junction bases unmatched: 10. The CDR3 sequence: CASSSPTAGGSNEQFF. The CDR3 DNA is TGTGCCAGCAGCTCCCCAACTGCGGGGGGGAGCAATGAGCAGTTCTTC.

The table lists this clone with a count of one. This chain uses TRBV27 with TRBJ2-1, with D maybe TRBD2 (6 bases). Germline lookup yields CDR1 MNHEY and CDR2 SMNVEV (reference sequence). The germline V and J ends were trimmed by 6 bases and 5 bases, with 11 bases remaining between them. The CDR3 runs to 13 residues. The CDR3 loop reads CASRAGPNNEQFF. The CDR3, as DNA: TGTGCCAGCAGGGCGGGGCCTAACAATGAGCAGTTCTTC.

With respect to this clone: One end of the junction fails to match germline, which may point to a read error. This chain connects TRBV7-7 to TRBJ2-1; D possibly corresponds to TRBD1 (6 bases). The CDR3 runs 14 residues. The germline CDR1 and CDR2 sequences are SSHAT and FNYEAQ (reference sequence). The CDR3: CASSPTGTHNEQFF. DNA for the CDR3: TGTGCTAGCAGCCCGACAGGAACCCACAATGAGCAGTTCTTC.

This clone was counted between two and nine times. The gene calls are TRBV19 and TRBJ1-4; TRBD1 agrees at 8 bases. The V segment lost 8 bases and the J segment 7 bases; nucleotides outside the gene matches: 9. Germline assignment: CDR1 LNHDA and CDR2 SQIVND (reference sequence). The CDR3 runs to 14 residues. The CDR3 loop is CASQPGGGSEKLFF. CDR3 sequence (DNA): TGTGCCAGTCAACCAGGGGGCGGGAGTGAAAAACTGTTTTTT.

In its sample, this clone was seen once. The chain links TRBV14 to TRBJ1-4; D is possibly TRBD1 (5 bases). This CDR3 contains 15 residues. Germline CDR1 reads SGHDN; CDR2 reads FVKESK. Trimming removed 0 bases from V and 2 bases from J, with 7 bases in between. The CDR3 DNA follows: TGTGCCAGCAGCCAAGATTGGGGGACTAATGAAAAACTGTTTTTT. Amino acid sequence: CASSQDWGTNEKLFF.

The count of this clone is one. The CDR3 DNA is TGTGCCAGCAGGCGACAGGGGGATGGCTACACCTTC. Translated, it gives CASRRQGDGYTF. The chain couples TRBV2 to TRBJ1-2, with 9 bases matching TRBD1. Per germline, CDR1 SNHLY and CDR2 FYNNEI. V lost 6 bases, J lost 6 bases, and 2 bases stayed unmatched. The CDR3 extends over 12 amino acids.

The rearrangement joins TRBV18 to TRBJ2-6, with no clear D. The CDR3 length is 15 residues. Per germline, CDR1 KGHSH and CDR2 LQKENI. Trimming left V 3 bases short and J 0 bases short, with 6 bases between. CDR3 loop: CASSPTFSGANVLTF. As DNA, the CDR3 is TGTGCCAGCTCACCGACCTTCTCTGGGGCCAACGTCCTGACTTTC.

This clone appeared a few times. This sequence joins TRBV7-3 and TRBJ1-1, with D unclear. CDR3 length equals 11 residues. Germline V gene lookup returns CDR1 SGHTA and CDR2 FQGTGA. The germline V and J ends were trimmed by 5 bases and 1 base, with 2 bases remaining between them. The CDR3 sequence: CASSQNTEAFF. The CDR3 DNA is TGTGCCAGCAGCCAGAACACTGAAGCTTTCTTT.

This sequence joins TRBV11-2 and TRBJ1-1; 9 bases align to TRBD1. This CDR3 comprises 16 residues. V lost 5 bases, J lost 1 base, and 8 bases stayed unmatched. Germline V gene data show CDR1 as SGHAT and CDR2 as FQNNGV. Here the CDR3 reads CASSPRSTGGNTEAFF. The DNA of the CDR3 is TGTGCCAGCAGCCCCCGATCGACAGGGGGGAACACTGAAGCTTTCTTT.

The chain uses TRBV4-1 and TRBJ2-5; D perhaps matches TRBD2 (6 bases). CDR1 is MGHRA and CDR2 is YSYEKL in the germline V gene. Trimming took 1 base from V and 1 from J, leaving 13 bases between them. The CDR3 is 16 amino acids. This chain's CDR3 is CASSQGRLATQETQYF. CDR3 sequence (DNA): TGCGCCAGCAGCCAAGGGCGCCTAGCGACCCAAGAGACCCAGTACTTC.

The chain carries TRBV28 and TRBJ1-5; TRBD1 agrees at 11 bases. This CDR3 is built from 16 residues. With 0 bases clipped from V and 5 bases from J, the junction kept 3 bases outside the gene matches. Germline V CDR1 and CDR2: MDHEN, SYDVKM. CDR3 nucleotides: TGTGCCAGCAGTTTATGGGGACAGGGGGACGATCAGCCCCAGCATTTT. This sequence encodes CASSLWGQGDDQPQHF.

This sequence joins TRBV18 and TRBJ1-2; a weak D match, TRBD1 (5 bases). The CDR3 runs to 12 residues. Trimming shortened V by 5 bases and J by 8 bases, and 12 bases separated the two germline ends. In germline, CDR1 is KGHSH, CDR2 LQKENI. CDR3 nucleotide sequence: TGTGCCAGCTCATCGGGGGATCGGGGCTACACCTTC. Translated: CASSSGDRGYTF.

The V gene is TRBV10-1, the J gene TRBJ1-2; no firm D call. CDR1 WNHNN and CDR2 SYGVQD come from the germline V gene (reference sequence). Trimming cost V 9 bases and J 4 bases, with 9 bases left between them. CDR3 size: 11 residues. The CDR3 DNA reads as TGCGCCAGGTGTGACTTCTATGGCTACACCTTC. Its translation is CARCDFYGYTF.

The CDR3 spells CASSSRTANEKLFF. DNA of the CDR3: TGCGCCAGCAGCTCCCGGACAGCTAATGAAAAACTGTTTTTT. V is TRBV5-1 and J is TRBJ1-4; D possibly corresponds to TRBD1 (6 bases). This CDR3 has 14 residues. The germline V gene has CDR1 SGHRS and CDR2 YFSETQ. V shed 3 bases and J shed 3 bases, with 9 bases lying between them.

The chain joins TRBV4-1 to TRBJ1-2; D gene uncertain. The ends were cut back, 0 bases at V and 1 base at J, with 6 bases in the middle. Germline values: CDR1 MGHRA, CDR2 YSYEKL. CDR3 length: 14 residues. The CDR3 bases are TGCGCCAGCAGCCAAGAGGGAGTTAACTATGGCTACACCTTC. It specifies CASSQEGVNYGYTF.

The chain combines TRBV12-3 or TRBV12-4 with TRBJ2-3; D unresolved. The CDR3 runs 12 residues. Trimming cost V 5 bases and J 4 bases, with 7 bases left between them. The CDR3 DNA reads TGTGCCAGCAGTCCGTACCCAGATACGCAGTATTTT. It encodes CASSPYPDTQYF.

This chain uses TRBV9 with TRBJ1-1; D not resolved. This CDR3 has 13 residues. V lost 0 bases and J 3 bases, leaving 6 bases between the germline ends. Germline CDR1 reads SGDLS; CDR2 reads YYNGEE. The CDR3 spells CASSVGTHTEAFF. DNA for the CDR3: TGTGCCAGCAGCGTAGGCACCCACACTGAAGCTTTCTTT.

The chain links TRBV19 to TRBJ1-1, with D possibly TRBD1 on 6 matching bases. The V and J ends lost 5 bases and 9 bases respectively, with 16 bases between them. CDR1 LNHDA and CDR2 SQIVND come from the germline V gene (reference sequence). The CDR3 sequence is 13 residues long. The CDR3 bases are TGTGCCAGTAGTCGTATCGGAGGGGGGAAAGCTTTCTTT. Its translation is CASSRIGGGKAFF.

This chain uses TRBV28 with TRBJ2-1, with 8 positions matching TRBD2. CDR3 length: 15 amino acids. V lost 6 bases, J lost 10 bases, and 14 bases stayed unmatched. From germline, CDR1 is MDHEN and CDR2 SYDVKM. CDR3 nucleotides: TGTGCCAGCAGCTCAGAGCGACTAGCGACGAGAGAGCAGTTCTTC. Translating gives CASSSERLATREQFF.